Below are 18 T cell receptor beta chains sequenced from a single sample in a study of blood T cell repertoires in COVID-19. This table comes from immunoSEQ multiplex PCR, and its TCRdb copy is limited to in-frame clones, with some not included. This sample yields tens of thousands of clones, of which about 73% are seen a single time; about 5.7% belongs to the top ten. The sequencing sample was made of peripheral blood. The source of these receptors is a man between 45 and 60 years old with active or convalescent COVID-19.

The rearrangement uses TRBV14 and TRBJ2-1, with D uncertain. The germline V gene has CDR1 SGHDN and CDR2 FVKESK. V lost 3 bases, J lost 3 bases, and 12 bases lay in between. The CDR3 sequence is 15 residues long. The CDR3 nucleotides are TGTGCCAGCAGCCATGGAGCCTCCGACTACAATGAGCAGTTCTTC. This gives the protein CASSHGASDYNEQFF.

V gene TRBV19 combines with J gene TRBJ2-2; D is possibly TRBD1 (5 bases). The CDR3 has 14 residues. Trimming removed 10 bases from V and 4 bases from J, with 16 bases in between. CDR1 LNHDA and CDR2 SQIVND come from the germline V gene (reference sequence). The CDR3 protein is CATRSGAGTGELFF. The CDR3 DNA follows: TGTGCCACCAGATCTGGGGCTGGCACCGGGGAGCTGTTTTTT.

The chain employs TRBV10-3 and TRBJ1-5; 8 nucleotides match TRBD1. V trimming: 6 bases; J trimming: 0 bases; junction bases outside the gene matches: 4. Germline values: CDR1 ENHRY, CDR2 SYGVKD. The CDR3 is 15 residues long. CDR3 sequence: CAIRPGQDSNQPQHF. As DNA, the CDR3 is TGTGCCATCAGGCCGGGACAGGATAGCAATCAGCCCCAGCATTTT.

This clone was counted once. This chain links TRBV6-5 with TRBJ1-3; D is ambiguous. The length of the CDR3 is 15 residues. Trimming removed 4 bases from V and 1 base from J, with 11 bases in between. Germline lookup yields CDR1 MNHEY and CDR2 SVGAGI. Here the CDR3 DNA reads TGTGCCAGCAGTTCCTACGAGGCTTCTGGAAACACCATATATTTT. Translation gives CASSSYEASGNTIYF.

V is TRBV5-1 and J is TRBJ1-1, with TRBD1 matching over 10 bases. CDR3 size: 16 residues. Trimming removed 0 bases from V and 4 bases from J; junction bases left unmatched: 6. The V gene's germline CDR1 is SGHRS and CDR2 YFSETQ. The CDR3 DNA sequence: TGCGCCAGCAGCTTGGCCGGGACAGGGGTTGGCACTGAAGCTTTCTTT. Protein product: CASSLAGTGVGTEAFF.

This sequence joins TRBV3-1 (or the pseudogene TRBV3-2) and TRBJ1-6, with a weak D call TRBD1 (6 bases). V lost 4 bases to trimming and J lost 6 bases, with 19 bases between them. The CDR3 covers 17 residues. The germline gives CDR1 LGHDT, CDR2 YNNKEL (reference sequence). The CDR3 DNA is TGTGCCAGCAGCCTTGCCCCCGGACAGTTTCCTAATTCACCCCTCCACTTT. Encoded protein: CASSLAPGQFPNSPLHF.

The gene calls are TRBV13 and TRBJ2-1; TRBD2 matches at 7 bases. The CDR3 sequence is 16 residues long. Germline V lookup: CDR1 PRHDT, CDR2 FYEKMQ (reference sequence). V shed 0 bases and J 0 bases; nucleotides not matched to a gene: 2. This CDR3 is CASSLGGTISYNEQFF. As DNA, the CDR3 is TGTGCCAGCAGCTTAGGAGGGACTATCTCCTACAATGAGCAGTTCTTC.

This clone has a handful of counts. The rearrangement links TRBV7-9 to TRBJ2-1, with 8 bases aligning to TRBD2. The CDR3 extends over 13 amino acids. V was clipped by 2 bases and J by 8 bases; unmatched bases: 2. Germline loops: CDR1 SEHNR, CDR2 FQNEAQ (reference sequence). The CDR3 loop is CASSLLSGDEQFF. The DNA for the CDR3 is TGTGCCAGCAGCTTACTTAGCGGGGATGAGCAGTTCTTC. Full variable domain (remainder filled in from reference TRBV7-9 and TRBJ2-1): DTGVSQNPRHKITKRGQNVTFRCDPISEHNRLYWYRQTLGQGPEFLTYFQNEAQLEKSRLLSDRFSAERPKGSFSTLEIQRTEQGDSAMYLCASSLLSGDEQFFGPGTRLTVL.

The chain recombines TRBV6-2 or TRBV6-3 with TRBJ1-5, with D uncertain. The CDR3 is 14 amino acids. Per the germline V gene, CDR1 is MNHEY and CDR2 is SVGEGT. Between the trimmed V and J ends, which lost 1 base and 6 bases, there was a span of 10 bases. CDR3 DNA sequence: TGTGCCAGCAGTTACTGGGAGGGTGGTCAGCCCCAGCATTTT. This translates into CASSYWEGGQPQHF.

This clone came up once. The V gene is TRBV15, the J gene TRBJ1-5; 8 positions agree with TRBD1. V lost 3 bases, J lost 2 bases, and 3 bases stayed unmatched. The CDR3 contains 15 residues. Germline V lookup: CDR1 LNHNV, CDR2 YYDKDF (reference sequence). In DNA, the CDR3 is TGTGCCACCAGCAGGGACAGGGCGGGCAATCAGCCCCAGCATTTT. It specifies CATSRDRAGNQPQHF.

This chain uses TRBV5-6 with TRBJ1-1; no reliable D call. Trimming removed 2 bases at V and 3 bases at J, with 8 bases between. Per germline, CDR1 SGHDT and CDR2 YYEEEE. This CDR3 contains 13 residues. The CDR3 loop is CASSFGRDTEAFF. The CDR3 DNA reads TGTGCCAGCAGCTTTGGGAGGGACACTGAAGCTTTCTTT.

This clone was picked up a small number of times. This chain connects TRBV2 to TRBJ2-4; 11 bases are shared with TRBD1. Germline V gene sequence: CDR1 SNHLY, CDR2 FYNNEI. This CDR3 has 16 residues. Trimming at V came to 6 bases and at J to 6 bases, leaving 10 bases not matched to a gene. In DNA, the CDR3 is TGTGCCAGCAGGGCTGGACAGGGGGCGCGTAGAAACATTCAGTACTTC. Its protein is CASRAGQGARRNIQYF.

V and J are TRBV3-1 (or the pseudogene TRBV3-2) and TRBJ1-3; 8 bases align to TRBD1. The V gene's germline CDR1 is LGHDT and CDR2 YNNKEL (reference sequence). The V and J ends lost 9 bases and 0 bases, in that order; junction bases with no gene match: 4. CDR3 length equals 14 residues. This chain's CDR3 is CASRQGSSGNTIYF. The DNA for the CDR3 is TGTGCCAGTAGACAGGGGAGCTCTGGAAACACCATATATTTT.

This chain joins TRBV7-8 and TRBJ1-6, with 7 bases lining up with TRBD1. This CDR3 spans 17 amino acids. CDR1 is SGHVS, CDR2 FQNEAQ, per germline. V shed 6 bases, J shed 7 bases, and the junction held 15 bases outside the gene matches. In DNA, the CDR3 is TGTGCCAGCAGGCCGGACAGGCCGGAACGAGTCAATTCACCCCTCCACTTT. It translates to CASRPDRPERVNSPLHF.

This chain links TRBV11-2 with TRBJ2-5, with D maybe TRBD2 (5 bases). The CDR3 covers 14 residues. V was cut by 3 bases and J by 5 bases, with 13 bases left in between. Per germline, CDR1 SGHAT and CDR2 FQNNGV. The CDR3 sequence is CASSLGGQRETQYF. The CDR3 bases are TGTGCCAGCAGCTTGGGTGGCCAGCGGGAGACCCAGTACTTC.

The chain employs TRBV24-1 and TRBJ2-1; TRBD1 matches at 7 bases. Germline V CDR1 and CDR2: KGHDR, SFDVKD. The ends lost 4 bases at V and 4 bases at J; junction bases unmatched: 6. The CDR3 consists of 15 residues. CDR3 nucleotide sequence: TGTGCCACCAGTGACATGGGACAGACTTACAATGAGCAGTTCTTC. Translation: CATSDMGQTYNEQFF.

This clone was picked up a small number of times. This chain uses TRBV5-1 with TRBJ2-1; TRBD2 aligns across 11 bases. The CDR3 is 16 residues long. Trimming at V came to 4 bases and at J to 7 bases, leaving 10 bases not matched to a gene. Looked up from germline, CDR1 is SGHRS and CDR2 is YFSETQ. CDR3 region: CASSDFSGGVYNEQFF. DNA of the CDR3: TGCGCCAGCAGCGACTTTAGCGGGGGGGTATATAATGAGCAGTTCTTC.

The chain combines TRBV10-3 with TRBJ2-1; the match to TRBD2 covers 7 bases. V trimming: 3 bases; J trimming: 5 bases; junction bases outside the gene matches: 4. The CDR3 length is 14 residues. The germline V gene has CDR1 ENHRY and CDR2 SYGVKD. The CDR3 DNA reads TGTGCCATCAGTGACCGGGGGGTAAACAATGAGCAGTTCTTC. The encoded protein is CAISDRGVNNEQFF.